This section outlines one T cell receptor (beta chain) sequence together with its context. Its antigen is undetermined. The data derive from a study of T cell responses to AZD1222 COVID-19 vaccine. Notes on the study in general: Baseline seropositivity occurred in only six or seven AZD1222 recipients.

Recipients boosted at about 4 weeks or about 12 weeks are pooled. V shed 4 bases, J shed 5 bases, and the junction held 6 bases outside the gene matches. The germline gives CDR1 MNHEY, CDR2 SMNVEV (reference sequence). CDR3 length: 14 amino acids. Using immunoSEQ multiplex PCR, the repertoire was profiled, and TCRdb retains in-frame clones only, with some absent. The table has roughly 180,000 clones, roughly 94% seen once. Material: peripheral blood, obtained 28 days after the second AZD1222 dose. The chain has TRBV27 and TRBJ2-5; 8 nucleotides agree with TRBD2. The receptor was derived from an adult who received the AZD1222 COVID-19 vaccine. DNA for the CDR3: TGTGCCAGCAGTTCCAGCGGGAGACAGGAGACCCAGTACTTC. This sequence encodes CASSSSGRQETQYF.